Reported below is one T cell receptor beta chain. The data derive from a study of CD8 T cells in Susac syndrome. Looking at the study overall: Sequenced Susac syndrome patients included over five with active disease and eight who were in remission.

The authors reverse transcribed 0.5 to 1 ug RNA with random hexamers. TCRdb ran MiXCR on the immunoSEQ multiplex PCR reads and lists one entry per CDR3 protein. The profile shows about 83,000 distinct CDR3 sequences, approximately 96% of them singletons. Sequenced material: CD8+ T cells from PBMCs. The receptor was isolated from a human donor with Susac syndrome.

The CDR3, as DNA: TGTGCCAGCAGTTACGCTGGACACGGGGAGACCCAGTACTTC. Translation: CASSYAGHGETQYF. The chain recombines TRBV6-5 with TRBJ2-5; TRBD1 might be the D (5 bases). Germline V gives CDR1 MNHEY, CDR2 SVGAGI. The CDR3 loop spans 14 amino acids. The V end was cut by 2 bases, the J end by 5 bases, with 12 bases between.